Shown below are 6 T cell receptor beta chains from a single sample sequenced in a study of memory CD4+ T cells and cytomegalovirus serostatus. The sort gate was single viable CD3+CD4+CD8-CD45RO+ cells for memory CD4+ T cells. Produced via immunoSEQ multiplex PCR; TCRdb's table is partial and in-frame only. The sample shows some 50,000 clones, roughly four fifths of them seen only once. Sequenced material: memory CD4+ T cells from blood. The receptors here all came from an adult in good health and CMV-seronegative.

In the case of this clone: This same CDR3 is encoded by further DNA sequences in the sample. The chain joins TRBV5-1 to TRBJ2-1, with TRBD2 matching 8 bases. The length of the CDR3 is 15 residues. Germline lookup yields CDR1 SGHRS and CDR2 YFSETQ. With V trimmed by 1 base and J by 2 bases, 2 bases remained unmatched. CDR3 coding DNA: TGCGCCAGCAGCTTGCCGGGAGGGACCTACAATGAGCAGTTCTTC. This gives the protein CASSLPGGTYNEQFF.

This clone is a singleton in its sample. V gene TRBV7-2 combines with J gene TRBJ1-2; 10 bases fit TRBD1. The CDR3 spans 15 residues. V was pared by 3 bases and J by 8 bases, with 9 bases of the junction left unmatched. Per germline, CDR1 SGHTA and CDR2 FQGNSA. CDR3 nucleotides: TGTGCCAGCAGCTTGGGGACAGGGGCCCTGAAGGGCTACACCTTC. Its protein product is CASSLGTGALKGYTF.

V gene TRBV2 combines with J gene TRBJ2-1; no clear D gene. This CDR3 contains 13 residues. The germline V gene has CDR1 SNHLY and CDR2 FYNNEI. With 4 bases removed from V and 6 bases from J, the gap between germline ends came to 10 bases. CDR3 region: CASSVVVVNEQFF. CDR3 nucleotide sequence: TGTGCCAGCAGTGTGGTAGTAGTCAATGAGCAGTTCTTC.

The rearrangement uses TRBV18 and TRBJ1-6; a weak D match, TRBD1 (5 bases). This CDR3 comprises 16 residues. CDR1 and CDR2 from the germline V gene are KGHSH and LQKENI. V shed 5 bases and J shed 6 bases, with 17 bases lying between them. In DNA, the CDR3 is TGTGCCAGCTCAGCAGACACTGGGAGGGGTAATTCACCCCTCCACTTT. It encodes CASSADTGRGNSPLHF.

The chain couples TRBV5-1 to TRBJ2-5; 8 positions match TRBD1. The CDR3 runs 15 residues. CDR1 SGHRS and CDR2 YFSETQ come from the germline V gene. The trim removed 5 bases at V and 6 bases at J, leaving 12 bases unmatched. CDR3 residues: CASRPDRGGKKTQYF. CDR3 sequence (DNA): TGCGCCAGCAGACCCGACAGGGGTGGCAAAAAGACCCAGTACTTC. The whole variable domain, filled in from reference TRBV5-1 and TRBJ2-5, reads KAGVTQTPRYLIKTRGQQVTLSCSPISGHRSVSWYQQTPGQGLQFLFEYFSETQRNKGNFPGRFSGRQFSNSRSEMNVSTLELGDSALYLCASRPDRGGKKTQYFGPGTRLLVL.

This clone was detected a few times. This chain links TRBV11-2 with TRBJ2-1; weak D call: TRBD2 (5 bases). Germline CDR1 SGHAT, CDR2 FQNNGV. Trimming took 3 bases from V and 8 from J, leaving 17 bases between them. The CDR3 has 15 residues. The CDR3 here is CASSFSITSFHEQFF. As DNA, the CDR3 is TGTGCCAGCAGCTTTAGTATCACTAGTTTCCATGAGCAGTTCTTC.